These 14 T cell receptor beta chains originate from one sample sequenced in a study of response to subunit inactivated influenza vaccine (dated by TCRdb to the late 2010s). The label giving this sample's time point can be read as: 45 to 55 days after influenza vaccine administration. Receptor amplification or capture employed RT-PCR. The sequencing machine was an Illumina HiSeq 2500. The public reads were reprocessed in TCRdb via fastp at Q25 and MiXCR, keeping in-frame beta chains. For every CDR3 protein sequence, its rows merge into one entry that carries the most common genes and DNA. For this sample there are around 160,000 distinct CDR3 sequences; approximately 10% appear just once. The biggest ten clones account for under 15% of the sample. Here the sequenced sample was non-naive T cells sorted from PBMCs, taken 40 to 50 days after vaccination. This specimen's cell subset or site label, per the study, means: memory T cell fraction. These TCRs come from a man aged 45 to 65 who received an inactivated influenza vaccine. Donor details come from another sample of the same person, matched by shared clones.

This clonotype was found many times. The chain links TRBV12-3 or TRBV12-4 to TRBJ1-5; 11 bases fit TRBD1. The J segment lost 2 bases and the V segment lost 4 bases, leaving 1 base of the junction unmatched. The CDR3 is made up of 15 amino acids. The CDR3: CASSWTGGGNQPQHF. The DNA of the CDR3 is TGTGCCAGCAGTTGGACAGGGGGCGGCAATCAGCCCCAGCATTTT.

Only a few counts were recorded for this clonotype. The rearrangement links TRBV28 to TRBJ2-2; 7 bases map to TRBD1. The CDR3 is 18 amino acids. J gave up 3 bases and V 1 base, and 11 bases lay outside the gene matches. Germline V CDR1 and CDR2: MDHEN, SYDVKM. This CDR3 reads CASSLYPWGQTYTGELFF. The CDR3 bases are TGTGCCAGCAGTTTATACCCGTGGGGACAGACATACACCGGGGAGCTGTTTTTT.

CDR3 nucleotides: TGTGCCAGCAGCCACAGGAGACTAGCGAGTTACGAGCAGTACTTC. Its protein product is CASSHRRLASYEQYF. The chain joins TRBV7-8 to TRBJ2-7; TRBD2 matches 8 bases. Germline V CDR1 and CDR2: SGHVS, FQNEAQ. This CDR3 comprises 15 residues. V trimming: 5 bases; J trimming: 4 bases; junction bases outside the gene matches: 10.

The sample holds many counts of this clonotype. V and J are TRBV12-3 or TRBV12-4 and TRBJ1-2, with TRBD1 matching 9 bases. The CDR3 sequence is 15 residues long. J gave up 7 bases and V 5 bases, and 11 bases lay outside the gene matches. This CDR3 is CASSLWDREGGGYTF. The CDR3 region has the DNA TGTGCCAGCAGTCTGTGGGACAGGGAAGGGGGTGGCTACACCTTC.

This clonotype was found a few times. The CDR3 nucleotides are TGTGCCAGTAGAGTTGGGGGCACCTACAATGAGCAGTTCTTC. This encodes CASRVGGTYNEQFF. The chain uses TRBV25-1 and TRBJ2-1; D is perhaps TRBD1 (6 bases). Trimming left V 9 bases short and J 2 bases short, with 14 bases between. The CDR3 runs to 14 residues. The germline CDR1 and CDR2 sequences are MGHDK and SYGVNS.

The rearrangement joins TRBV14 to TRBJ1-2; D perhaps matches TRBD1 (5 bases). Germline V gene data show CDR1 as SGHDN and CDR2 as FVKESK. The CDR3 has 13 amino acids. Trimming left V 4 bases short and J 14 bases short, with 20 bases between. The CDR3 loop is CASSLSDRTPGTF. CDR3 nucleotides: TGTGCCAGCAGCCTAAGTGATAGGACACCCGGGACCTTC.

The rearrangement links TRBV12-5 to TRBJ2-1; a possible D gene is TRBD1 (6 bases). V lost 7 bases and J lost 5, with 24 bases in between. Germline lookup yields CDR1 LGHNT and CDR2 FRNRAP. The CDR3 loop spans 17 amino acids. Here the CDR3 reads CASAPLASTGRNNEQFF. The CDR3 DNA sequence: TGTGCTAGTGCCCCCCTTGCGAGTACAGGGAGAAACAATGAGCAGTTCTTC.

This clonotype has a count of ten or more. This chain connects TRBV12-3 or TRBV12-4 to TRBJ1-4, with no clear D. The CDR3 sequence is 12 residues long. V dropped 3 bases and J dropped 8 bases, with 7 bases sitting between them. The CDR3, as DNA: TGTGCCAGCAGTTTCCAGCACGAAAAACTGTTTTTT. Encoded protein: CASSFQHEKLFF.

In its sample, this clonotype was seen a few times. The chain employs TRBV5-5 and TRBJ2-1, with 7 bases fitting TRBD1. This CDR3 is 13 amino acids long. Looked up from germline, CDR1 is SGHKS and CDR2 is YYEKEE (reference sequence). The V segment lost 4 bases and the J segment 8 bases; nucleotides outside the gene matches: 6. The CDR3 DNA reads as TGTGCCAGCAGCGGAACAGGGGTGGATGAGCAGTTCTTC. It is translated as CASSGTGVDEQFF.

This clonotype came up a few times. The V call is TRBV11-2, the J call TRBJ1-6; D perhaps matches TRBD1 (5 bases). This CDR3 region has 19 residues. The germline CDR1 and CDR2 sequences are SGHAT and FQNNGV. V lost 5 bases, J lost 0 bases, and 20 bases lay in between. The CDR3 protein is CASSTAQPRQSSYNSPLHF. The CDR3 DNA follows: TGTGCCAGCAGCACCGCGCAACCTAGACAGAGCTCCTATAATTCACCCCTCCACTTT.

J is TRBJ2-6 and V is TRBV6-1, with D unresolved. This CDR3 is built from 17 residues. Germline V gene lookup returns CDR1 MNHNS and CDR2 SASEGT. V gave up 5 bases and J gave up 2 bases, with 16 bases separating them. CDR3 sequence (DNA): TGTGCCAGCAGTCAGCCCTCCGTTGTACCTGGGGCCAACGTCCTGACTTTC. Translated: CASSQPSVVPGANVLTF.

This clonotype was found a few times. The chain links TRBV20-1 to TRBJ1-1; TRBD1 matches 7 bases. V was pared by 6 bases and J by 3 bases, with 7 bases of the junction left unmatched. CDR3 length equals 13 residues. Germline V lookup: CDR1 DFQATT, CDR2 SNEGSKA (reference sequence). The CDR3 reads CSATGMLDTEAFF. The CDR3 DNA is TGCAGTGCGACAGGGATGTTGGACACTGAAGCTTTCTTT.

The rearrangement links TRBV9 to TRBJ2-7, with TRBD2 identical over 12 bases. Germline V gives CDR1 SGDLS, CDR2 YYNGEE. This CDR3 is 15 amino acids long. The V gene end was trimmed by 4 bases and the J gene end by 1 base; junction bases not matched to a gene: 3. The CDR3 sequence is CASSPLAGGSYEQYF. The DNA of the CDR3 is TGTGCCAGCAGCCCCCTAGCGGGGGGGTCCTACGAGCAGTACTTC.

V usage is TRBV28 and J usage is TRBJ2-3; the match to TRBD2 covers 9 bases. This CDR3 is 14 amino acids long. CDR1 is MDHEN and CDR2 is SYDVKM in the germline V gene. V lost 2 bases, J lost 7 bases, and 4 bases stayed unmatched. The CDR3 DNA follows: TGTGCCAGCAGTTTACTAGCGGGGCACTATACGCAGTATTTT. It encodes CASSLLAGHYTQYF.